The clone carrying this T cell receptor (beta chain) has more than one count but fewer than ten. Its matching antigen is unknown. The CDR3 has 12 residues. The V segment lost 6 bases and the J segment 3 bases; nucleotides outside the gene matches: 3. Germline assignment: CDR1 DFQATT and CDR2 SNEGSKA (reference sequence). For the second PCR, which ran for 7 to 11 cycles, a sample-barcoded 5' primer and a J-beta primer mix were used. TCRdb redid the calling of the 5' RACE reads with MiXCR, one entry per CDR3 protein. The sample includes approximately 1,000,000 distinct CDR3 sequences, less than 45% of them seen just once. The sample originates from a study of blood T cells in healthy people across ages. Study-level findings and limits: Measured against age, TCR beta diversity per million T cells decreased in a roughly linear manner. Unknown CMV status may confound age-related changes in expanded clones. The study regarded diversity estimates from one million T cells as underestimates.

V and J are TRBV20-1 and TRBJ2-3, with 7 bases identical to TRBD2. Sequencing was done on a sample of blood. This TCR was sampled from a young man in good health. In DNA form, the CDR3 reads TGCAGTGCCGCACTAGCGACAGATACGCAGTATTTT. Translated, it gives CSAALATDTQYF.